The rows below give T cell receptor beta chains drawn from one sample of a study of blood T cell repertoires in COVID-19. The table came from immunoSEQ multiplex PCR; TCRdb's copy has only in-frame clones and leaves some out. The table records fewer than 200,000 clones, 60% to 80% of them present only once. The sequencing input was peripheral blood. The receptor set was obtained from a woman in her 70s with acute or convalescent COVID-19. The CDR3 runs from the conserved cysteine through the conserved F or W. D genes are given only for firm matches. Clone size, where shown, is once, few, many, or a class for clones that have expanded.

V gene: TRBV27; clone size: .; D gene: .; J gene: TRBJ2-5; CDR3 protein: CASSLSPLRKTQYF; CDR3 DNA: TGTGCCAGCAGTTTATCTCCCCTACGAAAGACCCAGTACTTC
V gene: TRBV7-2; clone size: .; D gene: .; J gene: TRBJ1-5; CDR3 protein: CASSANSNQPQHF; CDR3 DNA: TGTGCCAGCAGCGCGAATAGCAATCAGCCCCAGCATTTT
V gene: TRBV5-6; clone size: .; D gene: TRBD1; J gene: TRBJ2-3; CDR3 protein: CASSRNPGQVIDTQYF; CDR3 DNA: TGTGCCAGCAGCAGAAACCCGGGACAGGTGATAGATACGCAGTATTTT
V gene: TRBV11-2; clone size: .; D gene: .; J gene: TRBJ2-5; CDR3 protein: CASSLVGINQETQYF; CDR3 DNA: TGTGCCAGCAGCTTAGTCGGGATTAACCAAGAGACCCAGTACTTC
V gene: TRBV2; clone size: .; D gene: TRBD2; J gene: TRBJ2-1; CDR3 protein: CASRGTSGIRAYNEQFF; CDR3 DNA: TGTGCCAGCAGGGGTACTAGCGGGATAAGAGCCTACAATGAGCAGTTCTTC
V gene: TRBV15; clone size: once; D gene: .; J gene: TRBJ2-2; CDR3 protein: CATSRDYGEGELFF; CDR3 DNA: TGTGCCACCAGCAGAGATTACGGGGAGGGGGAGCTGTTTTTT
V gene: TRBV5-1; clone size: .; D gene: .; J gene: TRBJ2-2; CDR3 protein: CASSIARIRNTGELFF; CDR3 DNA: TGCGCCAGCAGCATAGCCCGGATACGGAACACCGGGGAGCTGTTTTTT
V gene: TRBV6-1; clone size: .; D gene: TRBD2; J gene: TRBJ2-1; CDR3 protein: CASSEDRGVLLAGDEQFF; CDR3 DNA: TGTGCCAGCAGTGAGGACCGGGGGGTGTTACTAGCGGGAGATGAGCAGTTCTTC
V gene: TRBV5-5; clone size: .; D gene: TRBD1; J gene: TRBJ1-5; CDR3 protein: CASSLTGQGSQPQHF; CDR3 DNA: TGTGCCAGCAGCCTGACGGGACAGGGGAGTCAGCCCCAGCATTTT
V gene: TRBV2; clone size: .; D gene: .; J gene: TRBJ2-3; CDR3 protein: CASSELLVGLDTQYF; CDR3 DNA: TGTGCCAGCAGTGAACTACTAGTTGGGTTAGATACGCAGTATTTT
V gene: TRBV28; clone size: .; D gene: .; J gene: TRBJ1-3; CDR3 protein: CASSTRVSGNTIYF; CDR3 DNA: TGTGCCAGCAGTACCAGGGTCTCTGGAAACACCATATATTTT
V gene: TRBV5-1; clone size: many; D gene: TRBD1; J gene: TRBJ1-1; CDR3 protein: CASSLVAGGTEAFF; CDR3 DNA: TGCGCCAGCAGCTTGGTCGCAGGGGGCACTGAAGCTTTCTTT
V gene: TRBV5-1; clone size: once; D gene: TRBD2; J gene: TRBJ2-2; CDR3 protein: CASSLLDPGLAGAANTGELFF; CDR3 DNA: TGCGCCAGCAGCTTGTTGGATCCGGGACTAGCGGGCGCTGCGAACACCGGGGAGCTGTTTTTT
V gene: TRBV10-2; clone size: .; D gene: .; J gene: TRBJ2-1; CDR3 protein: CASSDPGREQFF; CDR3 DNA: TGCGCCAGCAGTGATCCGGGGAGGGAGCAGTTCTTC
V gene: TRBV6-5; clone size: .; D gene: TRBD1; J gene: TRBJ2-1; CDR3 protein: CASSSAGQGFNEQFF; CDR3 DNA: TGTGCCAGCAGTTCGGCGGGACAGGGATTCAATGAGCAGTTCTTC
V gene: TRBV5-6; clone size: .; D gene: TRBD1; J gene: TRBJ2-1; CDR3 protein: CASSYRTGNYNEQFF; CDR3 DNA: TGTGCCAGCAGCTATAGGACAGGAAATTACAATGAGCAGTTCTTC
V gene: TRBV27; clone size: .; D gene: TRBD1; J gene: TRBJ2-5; CDR3 protein: CASSPGQGVGVWGKETQYF; CDR3 DNA: TGTGCCAGCAGTCCGGGACAGGGGGTAGGAGTGTGGGGGAAAGAGACCCAGTACTTC
V gene: TRBV14; clone size: .; D gene: .; J gene: TRBJ2-7; CDR3 protein: CASSQGTGDLYEQYF; CDR3 DNA: TGTGCCAGCAGCCAAGGGACGGGAGACCTCTACGAGCAGTACTTC
V gene: TRBV5-5; clone size: .; D gene: .; J gene: TRBJ1-2; CDR3 protein: CASRDFEGRDYGYTF; CDR3 DNA: TGTGCCAGCAGGGATTTTGAGGGGAGGGACTATGGCTACACCTTC
V gene: TRBV7-2; clone size: .; D gene: TRBD1; J gene: TRBJ1-5; CDR3 protein: CASSWRTGGDSNQPQHF; CDR3 DNA: TGTGCCAGCAGCTGGAGGACAGGGGGGGATAGCAATCAGCCCCAGCATTTT
V gene: TRBV24-1; clone size: .; D gene: TRBD1; J gene: TRBJ1-1; CDR3 protein: CATSESGTGGTEAFF; CDR3 DNA: TGTGCCACCAGTGAATCCGGGACAGGGGGGACTGAAGCTTTCTTT
V gene: TRBV3-1/TRBV3-2; clone size: .; D gene: TRBD1; J gene: TRBJ1-2; CDR3 protein: CASSPDRVIIF; CDR3 DNA: TGTGCCAGCAGCCCTGACAGGGTCATTATCTTC
V gene: TRBV7-3; clone size: .; D gene: TRBD2; J gene: TRBJ2-1; CDR3 protein: CASSLDAGGPVEQFF; CDR3 DNA: TGTGCCAGCAGCTTAGACGCGGGAGGGCCGGTGGAGCAGTTCTTC
V gene: TRBV20-1; clone size: .; D gene: .; J gene: TRBJ2-1; CDR3 protein: CSAGRSGEQFF; CDR3 DNA: TGCAGTGCTGGACGTAGCGGTGAGCAGTTCTTC
V gene: TRBV28; clone size: .; D gene: .; J gene: TRBJ1-5; CDR3 protein: CASREQFNQPQHF; CDR3 DNA: TGTGCCAGCAGGGAACAGTTTAATCAGCCCCAGCATTTT
V gene: TRBV2; clone size: .; D gene: .; J gene: TRBJ1-4; CDR3 protein: CASSALGGAANEKLFF; CDR3 DNA: TGTGCCAGCAGTGCCCTAGGGGGGGCTGCTAATGAAAAACTGTTTTTT
V gene: TRBV5-1; clone size: .; D gene: .; J gene: TRBJ1-4; CDR3 protein: CASSLAQPRNEKLFF; CDR3 DNA: TGCGCCAGCAGCTTGGCACAGCCACGTAATGAAAAACTGTTTTTT